The table lists the clone carrying this TCR beta chain with many counts. What it recognizes is unknown. In TCRdb, the RT-PCR reads were re-called with MiXCR into one record per CDR3 protein. Of approximately 290,000 distinct CDR3 sequences detected, approximately 21% appear once; the ten largest clones hold 10%. CDR3 length: 13 amino acids. J lost 4 bases, V lost 4 bases, and 2 bases had no gene match. This specimen belongs to a study of response to subunit inactivated influenza vaccine. The study's findings and limits: The authors put forward the suggestion that each seasonal influenza vaccination may bring in only a limited number of new T cells.

The clonotype was recovered from a man aged 50 to 69 who received an inactivated influenza vaccine. Here the sequenced sample was PBMCs from blood, taken 21 months after vaccination. This rearrangement joins TRBV12-3 or TRBV12-4 to TRBJ2-3; 7 bases are shared with TRBD2. The CDR3 nucleotides are TGTGCCAGCAGTTCTCGGGGGGCAGATACGCAGTATTTT. Protein sequence: CASSSRGADTQYF.